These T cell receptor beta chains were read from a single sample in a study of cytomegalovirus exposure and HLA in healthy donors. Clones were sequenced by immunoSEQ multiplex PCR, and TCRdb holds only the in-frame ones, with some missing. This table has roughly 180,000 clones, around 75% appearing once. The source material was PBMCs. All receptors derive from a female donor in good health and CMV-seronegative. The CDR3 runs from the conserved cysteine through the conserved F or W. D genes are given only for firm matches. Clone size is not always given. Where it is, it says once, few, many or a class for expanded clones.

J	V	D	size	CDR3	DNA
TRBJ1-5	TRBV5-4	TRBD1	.	CASSKDRGSNQPQHF	TGTGCCAGCAGCAAGGACAGGGGAAGCAATCAGCCCCAGCATTTT
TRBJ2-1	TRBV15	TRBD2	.	CATSQGLAGGPDEQFF	TGTGCCACCAGCCAGGGACTAGCGGGAGGGCCCGATGAGCAGTTCTTC
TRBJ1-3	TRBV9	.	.	CASSVAVGAGNTIYF	TGTGCCAGCAGCGTAGCAGTGGGGGCAGGAAACACCATATATTTT
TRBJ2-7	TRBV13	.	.	CASSSLPYEQYF	TGTGCCAGCAGCTCCCTTCCCTACGAGCAGTACTTC
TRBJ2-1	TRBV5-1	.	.	CASSFGQPKTNNEQFF	TGCGCCAGCAGCTTTGGACAGCCCAAAACTAACAATGAGCAGTTCTTC
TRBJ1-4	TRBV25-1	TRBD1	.	CATGQGAGEKLFF	TGTGCCACCGGACAGGGGGCAGGGGAAAAACTGTTTTTT
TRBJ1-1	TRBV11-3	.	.	CASSLGGVVNTEAFF	TGTGCCAGCAGCTTAGGGGGGGTGGTTAACACTGAAGCTTTCTTT
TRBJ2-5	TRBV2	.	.	CASSGRGRGETQYF	TGTGCCAGCAGTGGCCGCGGACGCGGGGAGACCCAGTACTTC
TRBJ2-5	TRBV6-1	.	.	CASRDGLAQETQYF	TGTGCCAGCAGGGATGGACTTGCGCAAGAGACCCAGTACTTC
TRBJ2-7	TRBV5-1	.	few	CASSLDGTTGLHEQYF	TGCGCCAGCAGCTTGGACGGGACAACCGGGTTACACGAGCAGTACTTC
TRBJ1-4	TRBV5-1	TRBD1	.	CASSWGDRDNEKLFF	TGCGCCAGCAGCTGGGGGGACAGGGACAATGAAAAACTGTTTTTT
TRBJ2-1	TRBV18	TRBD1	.	CASSPSRTGELGEQFF	TGTGCCAGCTCACCAAGTCGGACAGGGGAGTTGGGTGAGCAGTTCTTC
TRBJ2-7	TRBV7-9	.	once	CASSLVTWAPYEQYF	TGTGCCAGCAGCTTAGTTACTTGGGCCCCCTACGAGCAGTACTTC
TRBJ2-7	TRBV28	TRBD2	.	CASSLWPSGSSYEQYF	TGTGCCAGCAGTTTATGGCCTAGCGGGAGCTCCTACGAGCAGTACTTC
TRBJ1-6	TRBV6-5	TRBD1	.	CASSYSTGGDNSPLHF	TGTGCCAGCAGTTACTCGACAGGGGGCGATAATTCACCCCTCCACTTT
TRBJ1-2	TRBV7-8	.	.	CASSLGGYGYTF	TGTGCCAGCAGCTTAGGAGGCTATGGCTACACCTTC
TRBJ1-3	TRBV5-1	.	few	CASSLAFGNTIYF	TGCGCCAGCAGCTTGGCTTTCGGAAACACCATATATTTT
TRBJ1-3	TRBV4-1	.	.	CASSQETKGNTIYF	TGCGCCAGCAGCCAAGAAACAAAAGGAAACACCATATATTTT
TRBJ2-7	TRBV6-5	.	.	CASSYSSSYEQYF	TGTGCCAGCAGTTACTCTAGCTCCTACGAGCAGTACTTC
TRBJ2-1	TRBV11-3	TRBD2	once	CASSAPSGSSYNEQFF	TGTGCCAGCAGCGCTCCTAGCGGGAGCTCCTACAATGAGCAGTTCTTC
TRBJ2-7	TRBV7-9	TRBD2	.	CASSLWKRETYEQYF	TGTGCCAGCAGCTTGTGGAAGCGGGAAACCTACGAGCAGTACTTC
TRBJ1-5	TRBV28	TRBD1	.	CASSLTGQGDQPQHF	TGTGCCAGCAGTTTAACTGGACAGGGGGATCAGCCCCAGCATTTT
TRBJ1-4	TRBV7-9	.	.	CASSKAATNEKLFF	TGTGCCAGCAGTAAAGCTGCAACTAATGAAAAACTGTTTTTT
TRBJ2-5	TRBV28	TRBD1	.	CASSHRQGGNVAQYF	TGTGCCAGCAGTCATCGACAGGGCGGCAATGTGGCCCAGTACTTC
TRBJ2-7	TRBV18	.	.	CASSPPSHYEQYF	TGTGCCAGCTCACCACCGTCCCACTACGAGCAGTACTTC
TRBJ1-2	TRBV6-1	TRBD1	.	CASSRWGQRNYGYTF	TGTGCCAGCAGTAGATGGGGACAGAGGAACTATGGCTACACCTTC
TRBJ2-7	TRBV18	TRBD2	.	CASSPLAGNAYEQYF	TGTGCCAGCTCACCACTAGCGGGAAACGCCTACGAGCAGTACTTC
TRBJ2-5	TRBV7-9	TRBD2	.	CASSLGTSLYETQYF	TGTGCCAGCAGCTTGGGGACTAGCTTATATGAGACCCAGTACTTC
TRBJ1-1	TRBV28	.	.	CASSFSGGNVIPFF	TGTGCCAGCAGTTTTTCCGGGGGAAACGTCATACCTTTCTTT
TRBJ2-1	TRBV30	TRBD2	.	CAWDSSGSYNEQFF	TGTGCCTGGGACTCTAGCGGGAGTTACAATGAGCAGTTCTTC
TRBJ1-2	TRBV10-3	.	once	CAISERGYGYTF	TGTGCCATCAGTGAGAGGGGCTATGGTTACACCTTC
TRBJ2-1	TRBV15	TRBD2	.	CATSEGTSGISDEQFF	TGTGCCACCAGCGAAGGGACTAGCGGGATTTCGGATGAGCAGTTCTTC
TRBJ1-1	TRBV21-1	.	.	CASSALLRVGNTEAFF	TGTGCCAGCAGCGCGCTACTCAGGGTTGGTAACACTGAAGCTTTCTTT
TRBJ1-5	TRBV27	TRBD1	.	CASRPGTGVQPQHF	TGTGCCAGCAGGCCCGGGACAGGGGTACAGCCCCAGCATTTT
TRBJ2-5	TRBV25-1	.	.	CASSESLRWGPQETQYF	TGTGCCAGCAGTGAATCCCTCCGGTGGGGGCCCCAAGAGACCCAGTACTTC
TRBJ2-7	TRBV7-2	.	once	CASSLELAASYEQYF	TGTGCCAGCAGCTTAGAGTTAGCGGCCTCCTACGAGCAGTACTTC
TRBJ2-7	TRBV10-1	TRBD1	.	CASSEKRQGKYEQYF	TGCGCCAGCAGTGAGAAGAGACAGGGAAAGTACGAGCAGTACTTC
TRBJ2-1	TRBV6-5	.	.	CASSSNNEQFF	TGTGCCAGCAGTTCAAACAATGAGCAGTTCTTC
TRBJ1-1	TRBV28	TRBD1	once	CASNPGQGATEAFF	TGTGCCAGCAACCCGGGACAGGGGGCAACTGAAGCTTTCTTT
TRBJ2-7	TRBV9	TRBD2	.	CASSRGTSGEQYF	TGTGCCAGCAGCCGCGGGACTAGCGGTGAGCAGTACTTC
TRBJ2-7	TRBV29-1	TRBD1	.	CSVQTGDEQYF	TGCAGCGTCCAGACAGGGGATGAGCAGTACTTC
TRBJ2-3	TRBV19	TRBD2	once	CASSIALAGGPEDTQYF	TGTGCCAGTAGTATCGCCCTAGCGGGGGGGCCGGAAGATACGCAGTATTTT
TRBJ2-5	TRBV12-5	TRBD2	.	CASRGSGGQETQYF	TGTGCTAGTCGAGGTAGCGGGGGACAAGAGACCCAGTACTTC
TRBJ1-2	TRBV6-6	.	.	CASSPIVDSYGYTF	TGTGCCAGCAGTCCCATTGTGGACAGCTATGGCTACACCTTC
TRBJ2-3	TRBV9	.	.	CASSPGRGSSSTDTQYF	TGTGCCAGCAGCCCGGGGCGGGGCAGCTCTAGCACAGATACGCAGTATTTT
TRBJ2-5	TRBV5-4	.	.	CASSLPHAETQYF	TGTGCCAGCAGCTTACCTCACGCGGAGACCCAGTACTTC
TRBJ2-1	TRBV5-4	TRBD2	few	CASSLGLAGYNEQFF	TGTGCCAGCAGCCTAGGACTAGCGGGGTACAATGAGCAGTTCTTC
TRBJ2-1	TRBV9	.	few	CASSVTFYGSNEQFF	TGTGCCAGCAGCGTCACCTTTTATGGGAGCAATGAGCAGTTCTTC
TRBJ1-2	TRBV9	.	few	CASSQQGNYGYTF	TGTGCCAGCAGCCAACAGGGTAACTATGGCTACACCTTC
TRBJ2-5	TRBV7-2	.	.	CASSLVPIETQYF	TGTGCCAGCAGCTTAGTCCCTATAGAGACCCAGTACTTC
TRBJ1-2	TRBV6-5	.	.	CASTPDSGRGYTF	TGTGCCAGCACCCCGGACAGCGGAAGAGGCTACACCTTC
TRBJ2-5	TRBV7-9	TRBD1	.	CASRPQRQGKETQYF	TGTGCCAGCAGGCCCCAGAGACAGGGGAAAGAGACCCAGTACTTC
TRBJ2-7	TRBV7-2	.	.	CASRKYPSGELSYEQYF	TGTGCCAGCAGAAAATACCCCTCAGGGGAGTTATCCTACGAGCAGTACTTC
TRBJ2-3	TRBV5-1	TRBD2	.	CASSLEWREPDTQYF	TGCGCCAGCAGCTTGGAATGGCGGGAGCCAGATACGCAGTATTTT
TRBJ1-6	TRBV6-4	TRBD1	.	CATGQEPGSPLHF	TGTGCCACCGGACAGGAACCGGGATCACCCCTCCACTTT
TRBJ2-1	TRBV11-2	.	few	CASRMGLATYNEQFF	TGTGCCAGCAGAATGGGGCTAGCGACCTACAATGAGCAGTTCTTC